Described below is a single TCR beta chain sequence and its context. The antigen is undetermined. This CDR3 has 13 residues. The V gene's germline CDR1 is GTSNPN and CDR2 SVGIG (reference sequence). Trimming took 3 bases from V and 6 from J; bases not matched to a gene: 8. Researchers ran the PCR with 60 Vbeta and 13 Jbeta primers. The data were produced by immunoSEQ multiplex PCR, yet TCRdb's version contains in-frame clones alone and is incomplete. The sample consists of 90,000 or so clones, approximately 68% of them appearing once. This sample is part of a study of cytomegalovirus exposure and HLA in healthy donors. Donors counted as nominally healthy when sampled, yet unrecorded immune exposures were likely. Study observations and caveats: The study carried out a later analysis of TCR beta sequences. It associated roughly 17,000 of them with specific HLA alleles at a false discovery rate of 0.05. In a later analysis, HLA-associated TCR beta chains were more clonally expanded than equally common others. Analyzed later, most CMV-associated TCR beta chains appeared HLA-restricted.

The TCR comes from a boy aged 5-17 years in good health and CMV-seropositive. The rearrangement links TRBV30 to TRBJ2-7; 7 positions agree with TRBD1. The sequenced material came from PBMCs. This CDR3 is CAWSDFTGVEQYF. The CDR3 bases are TGTGCCTGGAGCGATTTTACAGGGGTCGAGCAGTACTTC.